These T cell receptor beta chains were read from a single sample in a study of blood T cell repertoires in COVID-19. The table came from immunoSEQ multiplex PCR; TCRdb's copy has only in-frame clones and leaves some out. The sample holds 200,000 to 300,000 clones, approximately 89% seen once. The sequencing input was PBMCs or T cells enriched from blood (not recorded which). The source of these receptors is a young woman who had recovered from COVID-19. Both conserved end residues are part of each CDR3. The D gene is left open where the match is weak. A row's size may be missing; if present it is once, few, many or a size class.

size,V,J,D,length,DNA,CDR3
-,TRBV27,TRBJ2-3,TRBD2,15,TGTGCCAGCAGTACAACAGCGGGAGGGTCGGTTACGCAGTATTTT,CASSTTAGGSVTQYF
-,TRBV3-1/TRBV3-2,TRBJ2-3,-,17,TGTGCCAGCAGCCAAGTCCTAGGTCCAGGGGCGGCAGATACGCAGTATTTT,CASSQVLGPGAADTQYF
-,TRBV6-1,TRBJ2-5,TRBD1,16,TGTGCCAGCAGTGACAGCCCTAGGACAGGGTTAGAGACCCAGTACTTC,CASSDSPRTGLETQYF
-,TRBV3-1/TRBV3-2,TRBJ1-2,-,12,TGTGCCAGCAGCCAATCCCATTATGGCTACACCTTC,CASSQSHYGYTF
-,TRBV5-1,TRBJ2-1,TRBD1,16,TGCGCCAGCAGCTTGGTATCGGGGACAGCCTACAATGAGCAGTTCTTC,CASSLVSGTAYNEQFF
-,TRBV5-6,TRBJ1-1,-,14,TGTGCCAGCAGCCCCGGACAGCCGAACACTGAAGCTTTCTTT,CASSPGQPNTEAFF
-,TRBV28,TRBJ2-7,-,13,TGTGCCAGCAGTTTAGACAGCTCCTACGAGCAGTACTTC,CASSLDSSYEQYF
-,TRBV27,TRBJ2-3,-,13,TGTGCCAGCAGTTGGACAGAATCAGATACGCAGTATTTT,CASSWTESDTQYF
-,TRBV2,TRBJ2-3,-,15,TGTGCCAGCATTAGCGGCCATCCCCGCACAGATACGCAGTATTTT,CASISGHPRTDTQYF
-,TRBV4-3,TRBJ2-1,TRBD2,16,TGCGCCAGCAGCCAAGAAGGCGGGGGGTCCTACAATGAGCAGTTCTTC,CASSQEGGGSYNEQFF
few,TRBV7-9,TRBJ1-4,-,15,TGTGCCAGCAGCTTACCGTGGCAGACTAATGAAAAACTGTTTTTT,CASSLPWQTNEKLFF
-,TRBV29-1,TRBJ1-2,TRBD1,11,TGCAGCGTGGGGACAGGAGATGGCTACACCTTC,CSVGTGDGYTF
-,TRBV30,TRBJ2-4,-,14,TGTGCCTGCCTTCTCTCGGTAGCCAAAAACATTCAGTACTTC,CACLLSVAKNIQYF
once,TRBV7-2,TRBJ1-3,-,14,TGTGCCAGCAGCTTAGACTTATCGGGAAACACCATATATTTT,CASSLDLSGNTIYF
once,TRBV14,TRBJ2-7,-,12,TGTGCCAGCAGCCCTACCACGTACGAGCAGTACTTC,CASSPTTYEQYF
-,TRBV6-5,TRBJ1-1,-,13,TGTGCCAGCAGCCCCTTGCGGGGCACTGAAGCTTTCTTT,CASSPLRGTEAFF
-,TRBV7-9,TRBJ1-1,-,12,TGTGCCAGCAGCTTATCCGACACAAGGGCTTTCTTT,CASSLSDTRAFF
-,TRBV5-1,TRBJ2-5,-,14,TGCGCCAGCAGCACCTGGGACTCCCAAGAGACCCAGTACTTC,CASSTWDSQETQYF
-,TRBV14,TRBJ1-1,TRBD1,16,TGTGCCAGCAGCCAAGATCGCGACAGGGAGTTAACTGAAGCTTTCTTT,CASSQDRDRELTEAFF
-,TRBV7-9,TRBJ1-1,-,12,TGTGCCAGCAGCCAGAGCGTGATAGAAGCTTTCTTT,CASSQSVIEAFF
-,TRBV30,TRBJ1-1,-,14,TGTGCCTGGAGTGTTTCACTTAGGAACACTGAAGCTTTCTTT,CAWSVSLRNTEAFF
-,TRBV29-1,TRBJ1-1,-,13,TGCAGCGTTGCAGGGGCCCTGGGCACTGAAGCTTTCTTT,CSVAGALGTEAFF
many,TRBV10-2,TRBJ1-2,-,13,TGCGCCAGCACAGGACAGTCTAACTATGGCTACACCTTC,CASTGQSNYGYTF
-,TRBV30,TRBJ1-5,TRBD1,15,TGTGCCTGGAGTAGGGGACAGGGGTTCGGTCAGCCCCAGCATTTT,CAWSRGQGFGQPQHF
-,TRBV24-1,TRBJ2-1,TRBD2,17,TGTGCCACCAGTGATTCCACTAGCGGGAGGTTCTACAATGAGCAGTTCTTC,CATSDSTSGRFYNEQFF
-,TRBV27,TRBJ1-2,TRBD1,14,TGTGCCAGCAGTACGATGACAGGGAAGTATGGCTACACCTTC,CASSTMTGKYGYTF
-,TRBV11-3,TRBJ2-1,-,13,TGTGCCAGCAGCTTAGATCCAGTCAATGAGCAGTTCTTC,CASSLDPVNEQFF
once,TRBV7-2,TRBJ2-7,TRBD2,14,TGTGCCAGCAGCAGAAGCGGGGGGCTATACGAGCAGTACTTC,CASSRSGGLYEQYF
-,TRBV2,TRBJ1-1,TRBD1,14,TGTGCCAGCATTTCGGACAGGGGGCACACTGAAGCTTTCTTT,CASISDRGHTEAFF
-,TRBV18,TRBJ1-5,-,14,TGTGCCAGCTCGCGGGAAAATAGCAATCAGCCCCAGCATTTT,CASSRENSNQPQHF
-,TRBV5-4,TRBJ2-7,TRBD2,17,TGTGCCAGCAGCGTCGGATTTATGGGAGGGCCTAGGTACGAGCAGTACTTC,CASSVGFMGGPRYEQYF
-,TRBV10-2,TRBJ2-1,TRBD2,16,TGCGCCAGCAGTCTACCGGGACTAGCCACCGTGGATGAGCAGTTCTTC,CASSLPGLATVDEQFF
-,TRBV4-3,TRBJ2-3,TRBD2,21,TGCGCCAGCAGCCAAGTCTTTTCTATCAGCGGGGGGGCCCAAAGCACAGATACGCAGTATTTT,CASSQVFSISGGAQSTDTQYF
few,TRBV7-2,TRBJ1-2,-,15,TGTGCCAGCAGCCGCCAGGGTAGGCTCTGGGATGGCTACACCTTC,CASSRQGRLWDGYTF
-,TRBV4-3,TRBJ2-1,-,16,TGCGCCAGCAGCCCCCATGGGGCGAAAAGTGCCAATGAGCAGTTCTTC,CASSPHGAKSANEQFF
once,TRBV3-1/TRBV3-2,TRBJ1-4,-,18,TGTGCCAGCAGCCAAGATCCTGGAGACCCCCGAACGAATGAAAAACTGTTTTTT,CASSQDPGDPRTNEKLFF
-,TRBV27,TRBJ2-7,TRBD1,15,TGTGCCACCCACACGGCCAGGGGGCGATCCTACGAGCAGTACTTC,CATHTARGRSYEQYF
-,TRBV19,TRBJ2-4,TRBD1,18,TGTGCCAGTAGTACCCGAAGGACAGGGGGCACCCAGGGAAACATTCAGTACTTC,CASSTRRTGGTQGNIQYF
-,TRBV4-1,TRBJ2-6,TRBD1,18,TGCGCCAGCAGCCAAGGCAACAGGGGGTTGGGAGGGGCCAACGTCCTGACTTTC,CASSQGNRGLGGANVLTF
once,TRBV6-5,TRBJ2-7,TRBD1,15,TGTGCCAGCAGTTACTCAGGACAGGGTAGGGACGAGCAGTACTTC,CASSYSGQGRDEQYF